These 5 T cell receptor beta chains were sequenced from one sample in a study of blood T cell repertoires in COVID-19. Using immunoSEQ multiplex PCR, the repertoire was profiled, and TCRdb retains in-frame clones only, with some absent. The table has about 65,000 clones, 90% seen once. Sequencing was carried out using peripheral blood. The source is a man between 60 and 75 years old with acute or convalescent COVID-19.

CDR3 in amino acids: CASSSGSGANVLTF. The CDR3 DNA reads as TGTGCCAGCAGCTCGGGGTCTGGGGCCAACGTCCTGACTTTC. The chain is built from TRBV5-6 and TRBJ2-6; perhaps TRBD2 as D (5 bases). The CDR3 runs 14 residues. The V gene's germline CDR1 is SGHDT and CDR2 YYEEEE. Deletions cut 3 bases from V and 1 base from J, with 5 bases between.

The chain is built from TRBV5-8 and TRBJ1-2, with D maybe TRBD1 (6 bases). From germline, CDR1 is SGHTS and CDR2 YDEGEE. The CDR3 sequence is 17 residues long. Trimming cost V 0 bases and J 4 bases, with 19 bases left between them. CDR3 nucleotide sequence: TGTGCCAGCAGCTTGGGGGGGACATTCAGGATGGTCTATGGCTACACCTTC. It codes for CASSLGGTFRMVYGYTF. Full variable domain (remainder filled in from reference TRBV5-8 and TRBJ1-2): EAGVTQSPTHLIKTRGQQATLRCSPISGHTSVYWYQQALGLGLQFLLWYDEGEERNRGNFPPRFSGRQFPNYSSELNVNALELEDSALYLCASSLGGTFRMVYGYTFGSGTRLTVV.

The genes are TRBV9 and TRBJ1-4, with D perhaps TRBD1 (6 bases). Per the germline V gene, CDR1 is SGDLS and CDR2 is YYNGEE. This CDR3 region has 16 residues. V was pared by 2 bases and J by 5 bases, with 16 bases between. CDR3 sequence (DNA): TGTGCCAGCAGCGTCTTTACAGGGTCCCCGAATGAAAAACTGTTTTTT. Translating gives CASSVFTGSPNEKLFF.

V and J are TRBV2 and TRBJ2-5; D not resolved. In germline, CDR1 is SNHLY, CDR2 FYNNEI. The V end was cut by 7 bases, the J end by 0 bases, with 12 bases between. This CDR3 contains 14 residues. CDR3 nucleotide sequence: TGTGCCAGCACCACTTTAAAGTACCAAGAGACCCAGTACTTC. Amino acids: CASTTLKYQETQYF.

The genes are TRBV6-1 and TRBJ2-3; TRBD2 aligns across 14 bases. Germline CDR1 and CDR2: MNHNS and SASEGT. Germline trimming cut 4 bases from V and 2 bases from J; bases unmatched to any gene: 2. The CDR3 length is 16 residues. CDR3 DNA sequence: TGTGCCAGCAGTGCGACTAGCGGGGGGGTCACAGATACGCAGTATTTT. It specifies CASSATSGGVTDTQYF.